The next 17 T cell receptor beta chains were all read from a single sample in a study of metastatic and nonmetastatic thyroid tumors. Thyroid surgery took place with no prior treatment in any patient. MiXCR reprocessed the PCR reads for TCRdb. The sample lists about 20,000 clones, 35% to 40% seen once, with 25% to 35% in the top ten. Specimen: tumor tissue. These receptors came from a female donor with papillary thyroid cancer or a benign thyroid nodule (not recorded which). Some clones in this sample may be carry-over from other donors' samples.

This chain links TRBV11-2 with TRBJ2-1; D is perhaps TRBD2 (7 bases). Trimming shortened V by 5 bases and J by 1 base, and 15 bases separated the two germline ends. The CDR3 is made up of 16 amino acids. Germline values: CDR1 SGHAT, CDR2 FQNNGV. CDR3 bases: TGTGCCAGCAGCCCATCGGGGGGCTTATCCTACAATGAGCAGTTCTTC. It specifies CASSPSGGLSYNEQFF.

This clone was found a few times. The chain carries TRBV14 and TRBJ2-7; 7 positions agree with TRBD1. The J segment lost 3 bases and the V segment lost 4 bases, leaving 3 bases of the junction unmatched. The CDR3 has 13 residues. The germline V gene has CDR1 SGHDN and CDR2 FVKESK. The CDR3 coding sequence is TGTGCCAGCAGCCCGGGACAGATCTACGAGCAGTACTTC. It is translated as CASSPGQIYEQYF.

This chain connects TRBV10-2 to TRBJ2-2; D not certain. The CDR3 totals 12 residues. With 6 bases removed from V and 7 bases from J, the gap between germline ends came to 9 bases. Germline CDR1 WSHSY, CDR2 SAAADI. CDR3 residues: CASRLGIGELFF. DNA for the CDR3: TGCGCCAGCAGGCTTGGCATCGGGGAGCTGTTTTTT.

This clone turned up a few times. V is TRBV28 and J is TRBJ1-6, with 8 bases fitting TRBD1. This CDR3 contains 15 residues. V was clipped by 6 bases and J by 5 bases; unmatched bases: 6. In germline, CDR1 is MDHEN, CDR2 SYDVKM. CDR3 sequence reads: CASRGGQGNNSPLHF. The CDR3 nucleotides are TGTGCCAGCAGGGGCGGACAGGGAAATAATTCACCCCTCCACTTT.

The CDR3 reads CASSDFSPGPLHF. The CDR3 region has the DNA TGTGCCAGCAGTGACTTCTCTCCGGGACCCCTCCACTTT. The V and J genes are TRBV6-1 and TRBJ1-6, with D uncertain. This CDR3 comprises 13 residues. Trimming shortened V by 3 bases and J by 12 bases, and 12 bases separated the two germline ends. The V gene's germline CDR1 is MNHNS and CDR2 SASEGT.

This clone was seen a few times. The chain uses TRBV28 and TRBJ1-5; D is unresolved. CDR1 is MDHEN and CDR2 is SYDVKM in the germline V gene. V shed 5 bases and J shed 9 bases, with 8 bases lying between them. The CDR3 sequence is 11 residues long. The CDR3 loop is CASSSPGPQHF. The DNA for the CDR3 is TGTGCCAGCAGTAGTCCCGGGCCCCAGCATTTT.

This clone was picked up a small number of times. This chain joins TRBV10-3 and TRBJ2-2, with 7 bases identical to TRBD2. Trimming took 7 bases from V and 1 from J; bases not matched to a gene: 6. The CDR3 sequence is 15 residues long. Germline V gene data show CDR1 as ENHRY and CDR2 as SYGVKD. CDR3 coding DNA: TGTGCCATCAAAGAGCGGGAAGGGAACACCGGGGAGCTGTTTTTT. This codes for CAIKEREGNTGELFF.

CDR3 DNA sequence: TGTGCCAGCAGCCCCCGGGACAGAAGAGATACGCAGTATTTT. This translates into CASSPRDRRDTQYF. The V call is TRBV7-9, the J call TRBJ2-3; 7 nucleotides line up with TRBD1. The CDR3 runs to 14 residues. Germline lookup yields CDR1 SEHNR and CDR2 FQNEAQ (reference sequence). The trim removed 5 bases at V and 5 bases at J, leaving 7 bases unmatched.

The genes are TRBV7-8 and TRBJ1-3; D is undetermined. This CDR3 comprises 14 residues. Germline-derived CDR1 and CDR2 are SGHVS and FQNEAQ. The V end was cut by 0 bases, the J end by 1 base, with 4 bases between. As DNA, the CDR3 is TGTGCCAGCAGCTTAGCAGGGTCTGGAAACACCATATATTTT. Encoded protein: CASSLAGSGNTIYF.

V and J are TRBV10-3 and TRBJ2-7; TRBD2 agrees at 10 bases. The germline V gene has CDR1 ENHRY and CDR2 SYGVKD. This CDR3 spans 15 amino acids. J gave up 3 bases and V 2 bases, and 4 bases lay outside the gene matches. In DNA form, the CDR3 reads TGTGCCATCAGTGAGGGAACTAGCGGGGTCTACGAGCAGTACTTC. Translating it yields CAISEGTSGVYEQYF.

This clone was picked up a small number of times. The genes are TRBV28 and TRBJ2-2; either TRBD1 or TRBD2 may supply D (6 bases each). Per the germline V gene, CDR1 is MDHEN and CDR2 is SYDVKM. The CDR3 is 16 amino acids. V was trimmed by 3 bases and J by 1 base, leaving 12 bases between them. CDR3 region: CASSFVGGQNTGELFF. DNA of the CDR3: TGTGCCAGCAGTTTTGTGGGGGGACAGAACACCGGGGAGCTGTTTTTT.

This clone was counted between two and nine times. The V and J genes are TRBV29-1 and TRBJ1-2, with TRBD1 matching 7 bases. Germline loops: CDR1 SQVTM, CDR2 ANQGSEA. CDR3 size: 14 residues. Trimming at V came to 4 bases and at J to 4 bases, leaving 9 bases not matched to a gene. CDR3 nucleotide sequence: TGCAGCGTTGCTGAGGGGGCCACCGGCTATGGCTACACCTTC. Residues: CSVAEGATGYGYTF. The whole variable domain, remainder taken from reference TRBV29-1 and TRBJ1-2, is SAVISQKPSRDICQRGTSLTIQCQVDSQVTMMFWYRQQPGQSLTLIATANQGSEATYESGFVIDKFPISRPNLTFSTLTVSNMSPEDSSIYLCSVAEGATGYGYTFGSGTRLTVV.

This clone was picked up one time. V usage is TRBV4-1 and J usage is TRBJ2-7; a weak D match, TRBD2 (5 bases). The CDR3 loop spans 12 amino acids. V dropped 1 base and J dropped 5 bases, with 6 bases sitting between them. CDR1 and CDR2 (germline): MGHRA, YSYEKL. CDR3 nucleotide sequence: TGCGCCAGCAGCCAAGTCGGGGACGAGCAGTACTTC. The encoded protein is CASSQVGDEQYF.

The sample holds a few counts of this clone. V gene TRBV6-1 combines with J gene TRBJ1-2; D not certain. The length of the CDR3 is 13 residues. Germline V CDR1 and CDR2: MNHNS, SASEGT. V was pared by 5 bases and J by 4 bases, with 11 bases between. CDR3 residues: CASSSRRPYGYTF. For the CDR3, the DNA is TGTGCCAGCAGTTCCCGGCGCCCCTATGGCTACACCTTC.

The V and J genes are TRBV11-3 and TRBJ2-2, with 7 bases identical to TRBD1. V was pared by 8 bases and J by 5 bases, with 8 bases of the junction left unmatched. CDR1 and CDR2 (germline): SGHNT, YENEEA. This CDR3 contains 14 residues. The chain's CDR3 is CASGRTGPTGELFF. CDR3 nucleotide sequence: TGTGCCAGCGGACGGACAGGTCCAACCGGGGAGCTGTTTTTT.

The rearrangement links TRBV2 to TRBJ1-2; 8 positions match TRBD1. The CDR3 is 11 amino acids. Germline V CDR1 and CDR2: SNHLY, FYNNEI. The junction had 5 bases not matched to a gene; V was cut back by 11 bases and J by 6 bases. Here the CDR3 reads CAVATGDGYTF. DNA of the CDR3: TGTGCCGTTGCGACAGGGGATGGCTACACCTTC. Together with reference TRBV2 and TRBJ1-2, the CDR3 gives the full variable domain: EPEVTQTPSHQVTQMGQEVILRCVPISNHLYFYWYRQILGQKVEFLVSFYNNEISEKSEIFDDQFSVERPDGSNFTLKIRSTKLEDSAMYFCAVATGDGYTFGSGTRLTVV.

This clone is a singleton in its sample. The V call is TRBV30, the J call TRBJ1-2; TRBD1 might be the D (6 bases). The germline CDR1 and CDR2 sequences are GTSNPN and SVGIG (reference sequence). The length of the CDR3 is 13 residues. V lost 4 bases and J lost 4, with 13 bases in between. CDR3 residues: CAWTPDRPYGYTF. CDR3 DNA sequence: TGTGCCTGGACCCCCGACAGGCCCTATGGCTACACCTTC.